The 28 T cell receptor beta chains presented below share a single source sample, sequenced in a study of blood T cell repertoires in COVID-19. Some clones are missing from TCRdb's copy, which holds only in-frame ones; the method was immunoSEQ multiplex PCR. The sample lists tens of thousands of clones, 75% to 90% occurring once. Sequencing was performed on peripheral blood. The receptors originated from a woman aged 45-60 years with active or convalescent COVID-19.

The genes are TRBV4-3 and TRBJ2-3; 10 bases agree with TRBD2. The CDR3 consists of 17 residues. Trimming took 0 bases from V and 3 from J; bases not matched to a gene: 6. The germline CDR1 and CDR2 sequences are LGHNA and YSLEER. CDR3 bases: TGCGCCAGCAGCCAAGATAGTCTAGCGGGGGTGACAGATACGCAGTATTTT. Translation: CASSQDSLAGVTDTQYF.

The V and J genes are TRBV11-2 and TRBJ1-1; maybe TRBD1 (5 bases). This CDR3 region has 13 residues. In germline, CDR1 is SGHAT, CDR2 FQNNGV. V shed 1 base and J shed 6 bases, with 9 bases lying between them. The CDR3: CASSLVRGAEAFF. The CDR3, as DNA: TGTGCCAGCAGCTTAGTTCGGGGGGCTGAAGCTTTCTTT.

The V call is TRBV6-2 or TRBV6-3, the J call TRBJ1-6; 8 bases are shared with TRBD1. V lost 5 bases and J lost 0; bases outside the gene matches: 3. This CDR3 is built from 16 residues. Germline CDR1 reads MNHEY; CDR2 reads SVGEGT. The CDR3 DNA is TGTGCCAGCAGTAGGGACAGGAGCTCCTATAATTCACCCCTCCACTTT. Its translation: CASSRDRSSYNSPLHF.

The chain joins TRBV5-1 to TRBJ1-1; 7 nucleotides align to TRBD1. The junction had 7 bases not matched to a gene; V was cut back by 0 bases and J by 5 bases. Per the germline V gene, CDR1 is SGHRS and CDR2 is YFSETQ. The CDR3 consists of 15 residues. Written as DNA, the CDR3 is TGCGCCAGCAGCTTGGCCCAGGGGGGCGGAACTGAAGCTTTCTTT. Protein: CASSLAQGGGTEAFF.

This sequence joins TRBV7-9 and TRBJ1-1; D gene uncertain. The CDR3 spans 13 residues. The V and J ends lost 1 base and 5 bases respectively, with 8 bases between them. Germline V gives CDR1 SEHNR, CDR2 FQNEAQ (reference sequence). CDR3 nucleotide sequence: TGTGCCAGCAGCTTAGGGGGAGGGACTGAAGCTTTCTTT. This sequence encodes CASSLGGGTEAFF.

The rearrangement uses TRBV12-5 and TRBJ2-1; possibly TRBD2 for D (6 bases). The CDR3 loop spans 14 amino acids. Germline CDR1 and CDR2: LGHNT and FRNRAP. V was clipped by 7 bases and J by 1 base, with 11 bases between them. The CDR3 loop is CASVLGGSYNEQFF. The DNA for the CDR3 is TGTGCTAGTGTCCTGGGGGGTTCCTACAATGAGCAGTTCTTC.

The V gene is TRBV30, the J gene TRBJ1-2; TRBD1 aligns across 9 bases. The germline V gene has CDR1 GTSNPN and CDR2 SVGIG (reference sequence). CDR3 length equals 16 residues. With V trimmed by 0 bases and J by 3 bases, 8 bases remained unmatched. The CDR3, as DNA: TGTGCCTGGAGTGTACAAACAGGGGGCGCAGACTATGGCTACACCTTC. It specifies CAWSVQTGGADYGYTF. Full variable domain (missing parts from reference TRBV30 and TRBJ1-2): SQTIHQWPATLVQPVGSPLSLECTVEGTSNPNLYWYRQAAGRGLQLLFYSVGIGQISSEVPQNLSASRPQDRQFILSSKKLLLSDSGFYLCAWSVQTGGADYGYTFGSGTRLTVV.

The rearrangement links TRBV19 to TRBJ2-5; 10 bases line up with TRBD1. V trimming: 2 bases; J trimming: 5 bases; junction bases outside the gene matches: 8. CDR1 LNHDA and CDR2 SQIVND come from the germline V gene (reference sequence). This CDR3 is built from 16 residues. The DNA for the CDR3 is TGTGCCAGTAGTATACCCCGGACAGGGGGTGGGGAGACCCAGTACTTC. This encodes CASSIPRTGGGETQYF.

This chain joins TRBV19 and TRBJ2-1; 12 positions match TRBD2. After removal of 3 bases from V and 6 bases from J, the junction contained 3 bases not matched to a gene. Germline assignment: CDR1 LNHDA and CDR2 SQIVND (reference sequence). The CDR3 is 15 amino acids. This CDR3 is CASSILAGGINEQFF. DNA for the CDR3: TGTGCCAGTAGTATCCTAGCGGGGGGGATCAATGAGCAGTTCTTC. Together with reference TRBV19 and TRBJ2-1, the CDR3 gives the full variable domain: DGGITQSPKYLFRKEGQNVTLSCEQNLNHDAMYWYRQDPGQGLRLIYYSQIVNDFQKGDIAEGYSVSREKKESFPLTVTSAQKNPTAFYLCASSILAGGINEQFFGPGTRLTVL.

About this clone itself: Different DNA sequences within this sample yield the same CDR3. The chain combines TRBV3-1 (or the pseudogene TRBV3-2) with TRBJ1-1; D is unresolved. The CDR3 has 15 amino acids. From germline, CDR1 is LGHDT and CDR2 YNNKEL (reference sequence). Trimming took 1 base from V and 0 from J, leaving 9 bases between them. The CDR3 nucleotides read TGTGCCAGCAGCCAAGTAAGACGGGTGAACACTGAAGCTTTCTTT. Translation: CASSQVRRVNTEAFF.

The rearrangement links TRBV25-1 to TRBJ1-3; 8 positions agree with TRBD1. J lost 4 bases, V lost 4 bases, and 3 bases had no gene match. Germline V gives CDR1 MGHDK, CDR2 SYGVNS. The CDR3 spans 14 residues. The CDR3, as DNA: TGTGCCAGCAGTGTGACAGGGGACGGAAACACCATATATTTT. The encoded protein is CASSVTGDGNTIYF.

CDR3 in amino acids: CASRRQNTEAFF. The CDR3 nucleotides are TGTGCCAGCAGAAGACAGAACACTGAAGCTTTCTTT. This chain connects TRBV6-5 to TRBJ1-1; no reliable D call. The CDR3 has 12 amino acids. V lost 6 bases and J 1 base, leaving 6 bases between the germline ends. Germline lookup yields CDR1 MNHEY and CDR2 SVGAGI.

The J gene is TRBJ2-5, the V gene TRBV5-1; 10 bases align to TRBD2. This CDR3 region has 16 residues. The V segment lost 2 bases and the J segment 5 bases; nucleotides outside the gene matches: 9. Germline assignment: CDR1 SGHRS and CDR2 YFSETQ. CDR3 bases: TGCGCCAGCAGCTTTAGGCTAGCGGGGGCCGGGGAGACCCAGTACTTC. Protein product: CASSFRLAGAGETQYF.

The V call is TRBV4-1, the J call TRBJ2-1; D is possibly TRBD2 (5 bases). The CDR3 consists of 16 residues. V gave up 1 base and J gave up 4 bases, with 14 bases separating them. Looked up from germline, CDR1 is MGHRA and CDR2 is YSYEKL. CDR3 sequence reads: CASSQVPSGLYNEQFF. CDR3 nucleotide sequence: TGCGCCAGCAGCCAAGTCCCCAGCGGACTTTACAATGAGCAGTTCTTC.

This clone was picked up a small number of times. The rearrangement uses TRBV7-9 and TRBJ1-4; D remains unclear. Germline CDR1 reads SEHNR; CDR2 reads FQNEAQ (reference sequence). The CDR3 is 15 amino acids. V lost 5 bases, J lost 5 bases, and 15 bases lay in between. CDR3 loop: CASSPQRVGNEKLFF. In nucleotides, the CDR3 is TGTGCCAGCAGCCCCCAGAGGGTGGGGAATGAAAAACTGTTTTTT.

The chain is built from TRBV7-2 and TRBJ2-5; 11 nucleotides align to TRBD1. V lost 3 bases and J lost 4; bases outside the gene matches: 10. Germline V lookup: CDR1 SGHTA, CDR2 FQGNSA. The CDR3 extends over 17 amino acids. The CDR3 sequence is CASSFPLGTGGRETQYF. The CDR3 nucleotides are TGTGCCAGCAGCTTCCCTCTCGGGACAGGGGGGAGAGAGACCCAGTACTTC. The whole variable domain, remainder taken from reference TRBV7-2 and TRBJ2-5, is GAGVSQSPSNKVTEKGKDVELRCDPISGHTALYWYRQSLGQGLEFLIYFQGNSAPDKSGLPSDRFSAERTGGSVSTLTIQRTQQEDSAVYLCASSFPLGTGGRETQYFGPGTRLLVL.

The chain employs TRBV9 and TRBJ2-7; perhaps TRBD2 as D (7 bases). The CDR3 is 14 amino acids. Deletions cut 4 bases from V and 2 bases from J, with 13 bases between. CDR1 is SGDLS, CDR2 YYNGEE, per germline. The CDR3 bases are TGTGCCAGCAGCCCCCAGGGGAGGGCCTACGAGCAGTACTTC. Residues: CASSPQGRAYEQYF.

This chain connects TRBV28 to TRBJ2-3; unclear D gene. The germline V gene encodes CDR1 MDHEN and CDR2 SYDVKM. The CDR3 consists of 13 residues. V lost 6 bases to trimming and J lost 5 bases, with 12 bases between them. DNA for the CDR3: TGTGCCAGCAGCCGCGGCCGTAGAGATACGCAGTATTTT. Translated, it gives CASSRGRRDTQYF.

V and J are TRBV5-6 and TRBJ2-1, with TRBD1 matching 9 bases. The V segment lost 0 bases and the J segment 6 bases; nucleotides outside the gene matches: 1. Germline lookup yields CDR1 SGHDT and CDR2 YYEEEE. The CDR3 is made up of 14 amino acids. CDR3 residues: CASSLDRGLNEQFF. In DNA form, the CDR3 reads TGTGCCAGCAGCTTGGACAGGGGGCTCAATGAGCAGTTCTTC.

The chain links TRBV10-3 to TRBJ1-5; D is ambiguous. The CDR3 is 15 residues long. Per germline, CDR1 ENHRY and CDR2 SYGVKD. V lost 7 bases and J lost 12, with 25 bases in between. CDR3 coding DNA: TGTGCCATCACCACGTTGGCCTCGGGATCCGTTAGCCAGCATTTT. The encoded protein is CAITTLASGSVSQHF.

This rearrangement joins TRBV7-8 to TRBJ2-5; 7 bases fit TRBD1. Germline V gene sequence: CDR1 SGHVS, CDR2 FQNEAQ. V lost 1 base and J lost 5; bases outside the gene matches: 4. The CDR3 has 14 amino acids. The CDR3 is CASSLVGRGETQYF. The DNA of the CDR3 is TGTGCCAGCAGCTTAGTAGGCAGGGGGGAGACCCAGTACTTC. Using reference TRBV7-8 and TRBJ2-5 for the parts outside the CDR3, the full variable domain is GAGVSQSPRYKVAKRGQDVALRCDPISGHVSLFWYQQALGQGPEFLTYFQNEAQLDKSGLPSDRFFAERPEGSVSTLKIQRTQQEDSAVYLCASSLVGRGETQYFGPGTRLLVL.

CDR3 region: CASRRLAGAETQYF. For the CDR3, the DNA is TGTGCCAGTAGGAGGCTAGCGGGGGCTGAGACCCAGTACTTC. The V and J genes are TRBV19 and TRBJ2-5, with TRBD2 matching 10 bases. Trimming removed 6 bases from V and 5 bases from J; junction bases left unmatched: 6. CDR1 and CDR2 (germline): LNHDA, SQIVND (reference sequence). The CDR3 covers 14 residues.

This rearrangement joins TRBV7-9 to TRBJ2-1; D remains unclear. Per germline, CDR1 SEHNR and CDR2 FQNEAQ (reference sequence). V lost 5 bases and J 5 bases, leaving 10 bases between the germline ends. The CDR3 consists of 13 residues. The CDR3, as DNA: TGTGCCAGCAGCGGGCAGGTGCACAATGAGCAGTTCTTC. It codes for CASSGQVHNEQFF.

The V gene is TRBV5-4, the J gene TRBJ1-4; 9 nucleotides match TRBD1. The germline gives CDR1 SGHNT, CDR2 YYREEE (reference sequence). V trimming: 4 bases; J trimming: 3 bases; junction bases outside the gene matches: 13. CDR3 length: 18 residues. The CDR3: CASSPYVPGQGPNEKLFF. In DNA form, the CDR3 reads TGTGCCAGCAGCCCTTACGTCCCGGGACAGGGTCCTAATGAAAAACTGTTTTTT.

The chain employs TRBV12-5 and TRBJ1-4; D gene unclear. The length of the CDR3 is 16 residues. Looked up from germline, CDR1 is LGHNT and CDR2 is FRNRAP. V was trimmed by 1 base and J by 0 bases, leaving 9 bases between them. CDR3 amino acids: CASGLGSGATNEKLFF. In DNA form, the CDR3 reads TGTGCTAGTGGTTTGGGGAGTGGAGCAACTAATGAAAAACTGTTTTTT.

The J gene is TRBJ1-6, the V gene TRBV30, with D possibly TRBD1 on 6 matching bases. Trimming took off 3 bases at V and 9 bases at J, with 15 bases between the two ends. Germline V gives CDR1 GTSNPN, CDR2 SVGIG (reference sequence). The CDR3 sequence is 14 residues long. CDR3 in amino acids: CAWRYLQGCSPLHF. The CDR3 nucleotides read TGTGCCTGGAGGTACTTACAGGGCTGTTCACCCCTCCACTTT.

V usage is TRBV19 and J usage is TRBJ1-1, with D possibly matching TRBD1 (6 bases). Germline CDR1 is LNHDA and CDR2 is SQIVND (reference sequence). V shed 9 bases and J shed 4 bases, with 18 bases lying between them. The CDR3 is 14 amino acids. The CDR3 DNA reads TGTGCCAGCATTAACTGGGGGCAGCGCACTGAAGCTTTCTTT. This encodes CASINWGQRTEAFF. Variable domain in full (rest from reference TRBV19 and TRBJ1-1): DGGITQSPKYLFRKEGQNVTLSCEQNLNHDAMYWYRQDPGQGLRLIYYSQIVNDFQKGDIAEGYSVSREKKESFPLTVTSAQKNPTAFYLCASINWGQRTEAFFGQGTRLTVV.

The chain combines TRBV9 with TRBJ2-3; D is unresolved. V shed 0 bases and J shed 0 bases, with 8 bases lying between them. Germline CDR1 reads SGDLS; CDR2 reads YYNGEE. The CDR3 length is 15 residues. The CDR3 nucleotides read TGTGCCAGCAGCGTAGCTTCCCAGAGCACAGATACGCAGTATTTT. Its protein is CASSVASQSTDTQYF.